This TCR beta chain was recorded in a study of CD8+ T cells in alopecia areata. For the study at large: Treated patients were dosed with oral tofacitinib, taking 5 to 10 mg twice daily. Broader study findings: The study found TCR sharing across patients less clear than in mice, possibly for HLA reasons. Higher clonality was seen in lesional scalp than in normal scalp, especially in alopecia totalis/universalis. In scalp and blood during tofacitinib, many expanded lesional clones persisted.

In the case of this clone: Its antigen is currently unknown.

CDR1 and CDR2 from the germline V gene are GTSNPN and SVGIG (reference sequence). The CDR3 is 14 residues long. With 2 bases removed from V and 0 bases from J, the gap between germline ends came to 11 bases. TCR sequencing used cDNA made by reverse transcription of extracted RNA. Assay: immunoSEQ multiplex PCR; the TCRdb copy retains only in-frame clones and omits some. The sample records 190,000 or so clones, 60% to 70% being singletons. Treatment of the sample: oral pan-JAK inhibitor, 5-10 mg twice daily. Sample: CD4+ T cells sorted from blood, taken at week 4, from a patient treated with tofacitinib. The TCR comes from a human donor with alopecia areata. This sequence joins TRBV30 and TRBJ2-7; D is possibly TRBD1 (5 bases). The CDR3 here is CAWSSEGASYEQYF. The CDR3 region has the DNA TGTGCCTGGAGTTCCGAAGGGGCCTCCTACGAGCAGTACTTC.